Presented here are 19 T cell receptor beta chains from one specimen sequenced in a study of blood T cell repertoires in COVID-19. TCRdb's copy holds only in-frame clones and misses some; the assay was immunoSEQ multiplex PCR. The table has some 300,000 clones, about 90% seen once. Sequencing was performed on PBMCs or T cells enriched from blood (not recorded which). The receptors derive from a woman in her thirties who had recovered from COVID-19.

CDR3 nucleotide sequence: TGCGCCAGCAGCAAGGCCGGGGTTCTGAACACTGAAGCTTTCTTT. It encodes CASSKAGVLNTEAFF. The chain links TRBV5-1 to TRBJ1-1; D is unclear. Germline V gene sequence: CDR1 SGHRS, CDR2 YFSETQ. CDR3 length: 15 residues. V shed 4 bases and J shed 0 bases, with 13 bases lying between them.

The chain combines TRBV19 with TRBJ1-6; D gene ambiguous. From germline, CDR1 is LNHDA and CDR2 SQIVND (reference sequence). Trimming pared 0 bases from V and 8 bases from J, leaving 11 bases between. The CDR3 spans 15 residues. DNA for the CDR3: TGTGCCAGTAGTATAGAAGAGGGCAGTCATTCACCCCTCCACTTT. Translation gives CASSIEEGSHSPLHF.

The chain links TRBV11-2 to TRBJ1-1, with 9 positions matching TRBD1. The CDR3 is 15 residues long. Per germline, CDR1 SGHAT and CDR2 FQNNGV. The junction had 7 bases not matched to a gene; V was cut back by 4 bases and J by 4 bases. CDR3 protein: CASSSTGQGTTEAFF. CDR3 nucleotide sequence: TGTGCCAGCAGCTCCACGGGACAGGGCACCACTGAAGCTTTCTTT.

The J gene is TRBJ1-2, the V gene TRBV30, with 7 nucleotides matching TRBD1. The CDR3 covers 14 residues. V was pared by 1 base and J by 6 bases, with 8 bases of the junction left unmatched. From germline, CDR1 is GTSNPN and CDR2 SVGIG (reference sequence). The CDR3 sequence: CAWSAGTAHDGYTF. DNA of the CDR3: TGTGCCTGGAGTGCCGGGACAGCACACGATGGCTACACCTTC. Combining the CDR3 with reference TRBV30 and TRBJ1-2 gives the whole variable domain SQTIHQWPATLVQPVGSPLSLECTVEGTSNPNLYWYRQAAGRGLQLLFYSVGIGQISSEVPQNLSASRPQDRQFILSSKKLLLSDSGFYLCAWSAGTAHDGYTFGSGTRLTVV.

V usage is TRBV2 and J usage is TRBJ1-6, with TRBD1 matching 11 bases. The CDR3 is 16 amino acids. CDR1 is SNHLY and CDR2 is FYNNEI in the germline V gene. The V segment lost 4 bases and the J segment 9 bases; nucleotides outside the gene matches: 8. The CDR3 nucleotides are TGTGCCAGCAGTGTCCCAGAAGGGACAGGGGGTTCACCCCTCCACTTT. Translating it yields CASSVPEGTGGSPLHF.

The chain carries TRBV10-1 and TRBJ2-1; 7 bases align to TRBD2. This CDR3 has 14 amino acids. Germline loops: CDR1 WNHNN, CDR2 SYGVQD (reference sequence). V was clipped by 6 bases and J by 9 bases; unmatched bases: 11. CDR3 coding DNA: TGCGCCAGCAGGCGGGACTCGTCGGGGGGTGAGCAGTTCTTC. Amino acid sequence: CASRRDSSGGEQFF.

The gene calls are TRBV5-1 and TRBJ1-4, with D perhaps matching TRBD1 (6 bases). CDR1 is SGHRS, CDR2 YFSETQ, per germline. Trimming pared 5 bases from V and 8 bases from J, leaving 22 bases between. The CDR3 has 16 amino acids. CDR3 amino acids: CASRDSQTGGHEKLFF. Here the CDR3 DNA reads TGCGCCAGCAGGGACAGTCAAACCGGGGGGCACGAAAAACTGTTTTTT. The full variable domain, with the rest looked up from reference TRBV5-1 and TRBJ1-4, is KAGVTQTPRYLIKTRGQQVTLSCSPISGHRSVSWYQQTPGQGLQFLFEYFSETQRNKGNFPGRFSGRQFSNSRSEMNVSTLELGDSALYLCASRDSQTGGHEKLFFGSGTQLSVL.

The chain combines TRBV9 with TRBJ1-1; D unclear. The V gene lost 0 bases and the J gene lost 6 bases, with 12 bases spanning the gap. Looked up from germline, CDR1 is SGDLS and CDR2 is YYNGEE. The CDR3 spans 14 residues. CDR3 sequence: CASSVASPGSEAFF. DNA for the CDR3: TGTGCCAGCAGCGTAGCGTCTCCGGGGTCTGAAGCTTTCTTT.

The gene calls are TRBV28 and TRBJ1-6; D not certain. The CDR3 is made up of 15 amino acids. Germline-derived CDR1 and CDR2 are MDHEN and SYDVKM. The germline V and J ends were trimmed by 7 bases and 0 bases, with 10 bases remaining between them. The CDR3 here is CASKPSNSYNSPLHF. DNA of the CDR3: TGTGCCAGCAAGCCATCGAACTCCTATAATTCACCCCTCCACTTT.

The chain has TRBV7-6 and TRBJ2-7; TRBD1 aligns across 8 bases. Trimming at V came to 5 bases and at J to 1 base, leaving 10 bases not matched to a gene. The germline V gene encodes CDR1 SGHVS and CDR2 FNYEAQ. This CDR3 region has 16 residues. CDR3: CASSLKGQGPSYEQYF. The CDR3 DNA is TGTGCCAGCAGCCTAAAAGGACAGGGCCCTTCCTACGAGCAGTACTTC.

The chain has TRBV30 and TRBJ2-3, with 7 bases identical to TRBD1. The V and J ends lost 4 bases and 1 base, in that order; junction bases with no gene match: 11. CDR3 length: 16 residues. CDR1 GTSNPN and CDR2 SVGIG come from the germline V gene (reference sequence). The CDR3 region has the DNA TGTGCCTGGACCCGCCCAACAGGGGCGCGCACAGATACGCAGTATTTT. Encoded protein: CAWTRPTGARTDTQYF.

This chain uses TRBV6-5 with TRBJ1-5, with D perhaps TRBD1 (6 bases). The CDR3 is 13 amino acids. Trimming cost V 6 bases and J 2 bases, with 8 bases left between them. CDR1 is MNHEY, CDR2 SVGAGI, per germline. The CDR3 coding sequence is TGTGCCAGCAGCGCAGGGGGCAATCAGCCCCAGCATTTT. It is translated as CASSAGGNQPQHF.

The chain uses TRBV29-1 and TRBJ1-4, with D unresolved. The germline gives CDR1 SQVTM, CDR2 ANQGSEA. This CDR3 region has 12 residues. Trimming cost V 4 bases and J 8 bases, with 11 bases left between them. CDR3 coding DNA: TGCAGCGTTGGTAAGGGAGGAGAAAAACTGTTTTTT. This sequence encodes CSVGKGGEKLFF.

In its sample, this clone was seen once. The chain combines TRBV2 with TRBJ1-6, with 8 bases identical to TRBD1. Germline loops: CDR1 SNHLY, CDR2 FYNNEI. CDR3 length: 14 amino acids. V lost 4 bases, J lost 8 bases, and 4 bases stayed unmatched. CDR3: CASSGQGSDSPLHF. Here the CDR3 DNA reads TGTGCCAGCAGTGGACAGGGGAGCGATTCACCCCTCCACTTT.

The chain is built from TRBV5-4 and TRBJ2-2; TRBD2 is a possible D gene (6 bases). The CDR3 contains 16 residues. The germline gives CDR1 SGHNT, CDR2 YYREEE (reference sequence). The germline V and J ends were trimmed by 4 bases and 0 bases, with 13 bases remaining between them. CDR3 nucleotide sequence: TGTGCCAGCAGCCTCCTGGGAGGACCGAACACCGGGGAGCTGTTTTTT. Residues: CASSLLGGPNTGELFF. The variable domain in full, with the rest retrieved from reference TRBV5-4 and TRBJ2-2, is ETGVTQSPTHLIKTRGQQVTLRCSSQSGHNTVSWYQQALGQGPQFIFQYYREEENGRGNFPPRFSGLQFPNYSSELNVNALELDDSALYLCASSLLGGPNTGELFFGEGSRLTVL.

This chain links TRBV19 with TRBJ1-2; D gene ambiguous. CDR1 LNHDA and CDR2 SQIVND come from the germline V gene (reference sequence). V lost 7 bases and J lost 5, with 8 bases in between. The CDR3 has 11 amino acids. The CDR3 protein is CASNAVYGYTF. In nucleotides, the CDR3 is TGTGCCAGTAATGCGGTATATGGCTACACCTTC.

The count of this clone is one. V and J are TRBV30 and TRBJ1-1, with 8 positions matching TRBD1. The CDR3 is 15 residues long. Germline V lookup: CDR1 GTSNPN, CDR2 SVGIG (reference sequence). V lost 4 bases and J lost 1; bases outside the gene matches: 8. CDR3 nucleotides: TGTGCCTGGAACCAAAAAACAGGGGGGAACACTGAAGCTTTCTTT. Encoded protein: CAWNQKTGGNTEAFF.

With regard to this clone: The sample carries other DNA sequences with the same CDR3. V gene TRBV28 combines with J gene TRBJ1-2; 7 bases line up with TRBD1. Looked up from germline, CDR1 is MDHEN and CDR2 is SYDVKM. This CDR3 region has 11 residues. The V segment lost 6 bases and the J segment 6 bases; nucleotides outside the gene matches: 1. The CDR3 is CASRDRDGYTF. CDR3 coding DNA: TGTGCCAGCAGAGACAGGGATGGCTACACCTTC.

The chain recombines TRBV30 with TRBJ1-1; 7 nucleotides line up with TRBD1. The V gene end was trimmed by 3 bases and the J gene end by 1 base; junction bases not matched to a gene: 17. The CDR3 extends over 18 amino acids. CDR1 and CDR2 from the germline V gene are GTSNPN and SVGIG (reference sequence). In nucleotides, the CDR3 is TGTGCCTGGAGCGCAGGAGCCTGGACAGGAGCCTCGAACACTGAAGCTTTCTTT. The encoded protein is CAWSAGAWTGASNTEAFF.